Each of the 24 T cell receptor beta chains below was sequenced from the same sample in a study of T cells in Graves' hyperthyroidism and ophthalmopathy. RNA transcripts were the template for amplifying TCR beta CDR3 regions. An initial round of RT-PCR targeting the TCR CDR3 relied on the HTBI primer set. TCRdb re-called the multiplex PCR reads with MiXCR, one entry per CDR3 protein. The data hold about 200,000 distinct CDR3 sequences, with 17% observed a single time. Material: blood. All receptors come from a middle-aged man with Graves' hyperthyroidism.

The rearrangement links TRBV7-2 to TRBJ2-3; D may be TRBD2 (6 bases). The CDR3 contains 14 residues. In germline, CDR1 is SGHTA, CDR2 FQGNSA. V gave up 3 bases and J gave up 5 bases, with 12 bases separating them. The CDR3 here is CASSLEGVGDTQYF. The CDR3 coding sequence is TGTGCCAGCAGCTTGGAGGGCGTCGGAGATACGCAGTATTTT.

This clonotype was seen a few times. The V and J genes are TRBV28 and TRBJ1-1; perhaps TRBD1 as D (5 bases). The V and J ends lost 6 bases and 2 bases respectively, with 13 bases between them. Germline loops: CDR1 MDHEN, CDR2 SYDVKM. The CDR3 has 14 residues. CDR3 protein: CASSRVGVNTEAFF. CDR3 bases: TGTGCCAGCAGCCGGGTGGGGGTTAACACTGAAGCTTTCTTT.

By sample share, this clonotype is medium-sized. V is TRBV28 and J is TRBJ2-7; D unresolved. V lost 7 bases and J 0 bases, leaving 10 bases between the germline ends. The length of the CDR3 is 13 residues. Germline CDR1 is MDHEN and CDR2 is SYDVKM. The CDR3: CASTPDPSYEQYF. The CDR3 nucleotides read TGTGCCAGCACCCCGGATCCCTCCTACGAGCAGTACTTC.

The CDR3 is CASSRGLEGIYNEQFF. CDR3 coding DNA: TGCGCCAGCAGCCGGGGACTTGAAGGTATCTACAATGAGCAGTTCTTC. The chain carries TRBV4-1 and TRBJ2-1; D might be TRBD2 (6 bases). The germline V and J ends were trimmed by 4 bases and 3 bases, with 16 bases remaining between them. This CDR3 spans 16 amino acids. The germline V gene has CDR1 MGHRA and CDR2 YSYEKL.

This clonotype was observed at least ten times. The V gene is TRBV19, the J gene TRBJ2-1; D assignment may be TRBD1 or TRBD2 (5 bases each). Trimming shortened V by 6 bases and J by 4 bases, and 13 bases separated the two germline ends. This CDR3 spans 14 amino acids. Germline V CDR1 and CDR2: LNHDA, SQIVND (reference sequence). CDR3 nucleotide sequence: TGTGCCAGTAGGACCGGGGACCTATACAATGAGCAGTTCTTC. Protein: CASRTGDLYNEQFF.

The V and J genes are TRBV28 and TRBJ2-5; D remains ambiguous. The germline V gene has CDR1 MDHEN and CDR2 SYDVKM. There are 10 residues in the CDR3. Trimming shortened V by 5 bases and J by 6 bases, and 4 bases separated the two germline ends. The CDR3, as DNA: TGTGCCAGCAGTCGTAAGACCCAGTACTTC. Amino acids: CASSRKTQYF.

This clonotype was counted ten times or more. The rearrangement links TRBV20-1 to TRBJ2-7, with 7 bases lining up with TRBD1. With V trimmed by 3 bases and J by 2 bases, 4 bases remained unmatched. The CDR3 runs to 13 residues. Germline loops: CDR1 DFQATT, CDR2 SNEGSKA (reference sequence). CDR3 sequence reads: CSASDRDTYEQYF. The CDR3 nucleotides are TGCAGTGCTAGCGACAGGGATACCTACGAGCAGTACTTC.

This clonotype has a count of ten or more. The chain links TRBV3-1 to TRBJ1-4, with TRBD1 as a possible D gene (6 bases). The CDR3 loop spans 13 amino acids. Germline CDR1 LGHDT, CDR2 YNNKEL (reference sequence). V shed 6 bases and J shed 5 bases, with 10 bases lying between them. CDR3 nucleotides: TGTGCCAGCAGGTGGCAGGGGAATGAAAAACTGTTTTTT. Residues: CASRWQGNEKLFF.

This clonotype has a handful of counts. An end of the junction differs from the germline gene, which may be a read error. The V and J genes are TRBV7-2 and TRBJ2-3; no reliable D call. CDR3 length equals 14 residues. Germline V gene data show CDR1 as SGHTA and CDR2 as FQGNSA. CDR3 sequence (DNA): TGTGCCAGCAGCTTAGATTGGGGAACAGATACGCGGTATTTT. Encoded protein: CASSLDWGTDTRYF. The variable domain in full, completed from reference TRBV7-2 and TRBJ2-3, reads GAGVSQSPSNKVTEKGKDVELRCDPISGHTALYWYRQSLGQGLEFLIYFQGNSAPDKSGLPSDRFSAERTGGSVSTLTIQRTQQEDSAVYLCASSLDWGTDTRYFGPGTRLTVL.

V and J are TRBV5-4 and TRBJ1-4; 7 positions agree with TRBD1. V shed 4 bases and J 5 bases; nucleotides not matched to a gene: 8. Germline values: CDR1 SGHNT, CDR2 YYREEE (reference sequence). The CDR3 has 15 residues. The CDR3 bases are TGTGCCAGCAGCCCGGAGGGGGCGGACAATGAAAAACTGTTTTTT. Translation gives CASSPEGADNEKLFF. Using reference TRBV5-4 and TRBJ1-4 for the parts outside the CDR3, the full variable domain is ETGVTQSPTHLIKTRGQQVTLRCSSQSGHNTVSWYQQALGQGPQFIFQYYREEENGRGNFPPRFSGLQFPNYSSELNVNALELDDSALYLCASSPEGADNEKLFFGSGTQLSVL.

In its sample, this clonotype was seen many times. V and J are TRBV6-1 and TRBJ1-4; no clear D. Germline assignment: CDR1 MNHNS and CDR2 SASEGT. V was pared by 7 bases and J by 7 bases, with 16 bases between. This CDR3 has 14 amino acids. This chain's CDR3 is CASKVKVTVEKLFF. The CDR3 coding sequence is TGTGCCAGCAAAGTTAAGGTTACAGTTGAAAAACTGTTTTTT.

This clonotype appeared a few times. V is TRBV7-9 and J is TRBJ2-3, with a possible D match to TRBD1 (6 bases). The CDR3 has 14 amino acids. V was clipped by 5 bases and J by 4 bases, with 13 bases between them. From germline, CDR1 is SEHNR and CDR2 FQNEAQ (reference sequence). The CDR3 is CASSQQGGSDTQYF. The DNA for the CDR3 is TGTGCCAGCAGCCAACAGGGTGGGTCAGATACGCAGTATTTT.

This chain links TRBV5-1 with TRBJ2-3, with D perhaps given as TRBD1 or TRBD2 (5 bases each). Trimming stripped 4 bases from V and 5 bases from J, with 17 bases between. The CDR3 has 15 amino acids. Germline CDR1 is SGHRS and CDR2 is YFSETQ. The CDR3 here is CASSPGGAGRDTQYF. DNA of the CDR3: TGCGCCAGCAGCCCCGGCGGTGCAGGGAGAGATACGCAGTATTTT.

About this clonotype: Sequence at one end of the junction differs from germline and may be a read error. The CDR3 loop is CATSRSAAESSHNEQFF. CDR3 DNA sequence: TGTGCCACCAGCAGATCGGCCGCGGAGAGCTCCCACAATGAGCAGTTCTTC. The chain couples TRBV15 to TRBJ2-1; D unclear. Germline assignment: CDR1 LNHNV and CDR2 YYDKDF (reference sequence). The CDR3 is 17 residues long.

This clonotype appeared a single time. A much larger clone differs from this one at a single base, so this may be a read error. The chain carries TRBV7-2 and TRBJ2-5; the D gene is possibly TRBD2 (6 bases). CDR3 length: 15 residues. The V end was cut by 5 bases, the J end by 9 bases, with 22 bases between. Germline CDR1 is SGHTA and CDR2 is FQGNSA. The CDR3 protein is CASSGFVPGWEAQYF. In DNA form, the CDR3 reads TGTGCCAGCAGCGGTTTTGTTCCAGGGTGGGAGGCCCAGTACTTC.

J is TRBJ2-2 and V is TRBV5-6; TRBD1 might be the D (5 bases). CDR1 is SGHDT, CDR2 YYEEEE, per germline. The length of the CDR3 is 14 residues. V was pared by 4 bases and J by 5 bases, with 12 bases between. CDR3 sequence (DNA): TGTGCCAGCAGCACTCCAGGGAAAACCGGGGAGCTGTTTTTT. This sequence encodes CASSTPGKTGELFF.

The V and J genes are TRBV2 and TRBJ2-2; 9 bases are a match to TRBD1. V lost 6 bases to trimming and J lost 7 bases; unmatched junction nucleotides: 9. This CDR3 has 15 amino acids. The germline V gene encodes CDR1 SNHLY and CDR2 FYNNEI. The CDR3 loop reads CASSIQGARDGELFF. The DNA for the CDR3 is TGTGCCAGCAGCATACAGGGGGCGCGCGACGGGGAGCTGTTTTTT.

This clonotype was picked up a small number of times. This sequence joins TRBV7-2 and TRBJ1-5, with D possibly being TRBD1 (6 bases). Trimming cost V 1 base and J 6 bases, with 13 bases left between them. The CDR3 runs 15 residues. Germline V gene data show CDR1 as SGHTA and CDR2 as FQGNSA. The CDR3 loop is CASSLGQAEGQPQHF. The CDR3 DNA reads TGTGCCAGCAGCTTAGGACAGGCCGAAGGTCAGCCCCAGCATTTT.

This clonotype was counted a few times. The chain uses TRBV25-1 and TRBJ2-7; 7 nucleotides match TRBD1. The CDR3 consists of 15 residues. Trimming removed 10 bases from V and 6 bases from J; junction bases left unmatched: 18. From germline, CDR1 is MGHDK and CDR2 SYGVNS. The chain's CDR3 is CATSRDRDLIREQYF. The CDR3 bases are TGTGCCACCTCCCGGGACAGAGATCTTATTCGCGAGCAGTACTTC.

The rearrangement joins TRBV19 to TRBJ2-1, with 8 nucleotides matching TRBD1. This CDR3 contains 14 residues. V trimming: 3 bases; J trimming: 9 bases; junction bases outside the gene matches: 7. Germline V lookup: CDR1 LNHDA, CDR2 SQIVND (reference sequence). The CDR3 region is CASSIRGRGPEQFF. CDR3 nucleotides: TGTGCCAGTAGTATTCGGGGCAGGGGGCCTGAGCAGTTCTTC.

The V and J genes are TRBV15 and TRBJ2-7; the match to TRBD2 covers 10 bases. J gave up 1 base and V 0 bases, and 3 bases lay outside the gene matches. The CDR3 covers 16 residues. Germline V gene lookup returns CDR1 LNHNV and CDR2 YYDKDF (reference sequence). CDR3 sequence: CATSRDLTSGSYEQYF. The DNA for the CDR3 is TGTGCCACCAGCAGAGATCTGACTAGCGGGTCCTACGAGCAGTACTTC.

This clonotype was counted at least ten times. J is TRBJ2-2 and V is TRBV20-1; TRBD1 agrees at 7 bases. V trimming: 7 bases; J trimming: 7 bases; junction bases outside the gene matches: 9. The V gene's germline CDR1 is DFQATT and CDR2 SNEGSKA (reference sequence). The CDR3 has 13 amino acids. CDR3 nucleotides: TGCAGTGGGGAAAGGGGGCGGAACGGGGAGCTGTTTTTT. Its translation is CSGERGRNGELFF.

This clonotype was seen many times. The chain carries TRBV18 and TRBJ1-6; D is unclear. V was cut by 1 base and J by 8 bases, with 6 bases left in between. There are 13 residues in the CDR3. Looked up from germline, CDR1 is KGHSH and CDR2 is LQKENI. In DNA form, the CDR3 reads TGTGCCAGCTCACCACGACTCGATTCACCCCTCCACTTT. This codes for CASSPRLDSPLHF.

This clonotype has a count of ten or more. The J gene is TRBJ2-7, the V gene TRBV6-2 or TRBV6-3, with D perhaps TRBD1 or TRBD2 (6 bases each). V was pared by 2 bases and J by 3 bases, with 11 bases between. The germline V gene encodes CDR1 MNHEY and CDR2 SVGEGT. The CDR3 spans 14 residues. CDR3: CASSYVGGIYEQYF. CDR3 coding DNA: TGTGCCAGCAGTTACGTCGGGGGCATCTACGAGCAGTACTTC.